The 30 T cell receptor beta chains reported below all come from one sample, sequenced in a study of OX40 agonist ivuxolimab in advanced cancers. Clones were sequenced by immunoSEQ multiplex PCR, and TCRdb holds only the in-frame ones, with some missing. The table has around 40,000 clones, roughly 80% seen once. The sample consisted of CD4+ or CD8+ T cells sorted from blood, taken in a trial of the OX40 agonist ivuxolimab. These receptors came from an adult with an advanced solid tumor such as melanoma, head and neck, liver or kidney cancer.

V gene TRBV18 combines with J gene TRBJ2-7, with 7 bases fitting TRBD2. Unmatched junction bases numbered 4, after V lost 2 bases and J lost 3 bases. The germline V gene encodes CDR1 KGHSH and CDR2 LQKENI. The CDR3 consists of 14 residues. The CDR3 loop reads CASSPWGGFYEQYF. In nucleotides, the CDR3 is TGTGCCAGCTCACCATGGGGGGGGTTCTACGAGCAGTACTTC.

This clone was observed a few times. V usage is TRBV28 and J usage is TRBJ2-7; 14 bases map to TRBD2. V was pared by 1 base and J by 4 bases, with 6 bases of the junction left unmatched. There are 17 residues in the CDR3. Per the germline V gene, CDR1 is MDHEN and CDR2 is SYDVKM. CDR3 residues: CASSLLGLAGESYEQYF. Here the CDR3 DNA reads TGTGCCAGCAGTTTATTGGGACTAGCGGGAGAATCGTACGAGCAGTACTTC.

V is TRBV30 and J is TRBJ1-5; TRBD1 matches at 11 bases. The V segment lost 0 bases and the J segment 5 bases; nucleotides outside the gene matches: 9. CDR3 length equals 17 residues. From germline, CDR1 is GTSNPN and CDR2 SVGIG (reference sequence). As DNA, the CDR3 is TGTGCCTGGAGTGTACAGTGGACAGGGGGCGTCGATCAGCCCCAGCATTTT. Amino acid sequence: CAWSVQWTGGVDQPQHF.

This clone showed up just a few times. The chain couples TRBV5-6 to TRBJ2-4, with D perhaps assigned TRBD1 or TRBD2 (5 bases each). V lost 6 bases and J lost 8, with 18 bases in between. The germline gives CDR1 SGHDT, CDR2 YYEEEE. The CDR3 loop spans 14 amino acids. The CDR3 sequence is CASNTWGEEDIQYF. CDR3 sequence (DNA): TGTGCCAGCAACACCTGGGGCGAGGAGGACATTCAGTACTTC. Looking up the rest from reference TRBV5-6 and TRBJ2-4 gives the full variable domain: DAGVTQSPTHLIKTRGQQVTLRCSPKSGHDTVSWYQQALGQGPQFIFQYYEEEERQRGNFPDRFSGHQFPNYSSELNVNALLLGDSALYLCASNTWGEEDIQYFGAGTRLSVL.

This clone was seen a single time. The CDR3 nucleotides read TGTGCCAGCAGCTTAAAGAATTCCTACAGGGGGCTGGGGGCCAACGTCCTGACTTTC. Translation gives CASSLKNSYRGLGANVLTF. The rearrangement uses TRBV7-8 and TRBJ2-6; 9 bases are a match to TRBD1. The CDR3 is 19 residues long. In germline, CDR1 is SGHVS, CDR2 FQNEAQ. Germline trimming cut 2 bases from V and 4 bases from J; bases unmatched to any gene: 12.

The rearrangement uses TRBV5-1 and TRBJ1-3; D is undetermined. Germline V gene lookup returns CDR1 SGHRS and CDR2 YFSETQ. The length of the CDR3 is 13 residues. V was clipped by 8 bases and J by 4 bases, with 13 bases between them. As DNA, the CDR3 is TGCGCCAGTGCCACGGGGTACGGAAACACCATATATTTT. Amino acids: CASATGYGNTIYF.

The chain couples TRBV18 to TRBJ1-1; a possible D gene is TRBD1 (6 bases). The germline V gene encodes CDR1 KGHSH and CDR2 LQKENI. This CDR3 has 12 residues. The V end was cut by 8 bases, the J end by 6 bases, with 13 bases between. The DNA of the CDR3 is TGTGCCAGCAGGGGGGAGAGAGCTGAAGCTTTCTTT. It codes for CASRGERAEAFF.

This clone was seen once. V usage is TRBV5-1 and J usage is TRBJ2-1, with TRBD2 as a possible D gene (6 bases). The CDR3 is 13 residues long. Germline CDR1 reads SGHRS; CDR2 reads YFSETQ. Trimming left V 3 bases short and J 8 bases short, with 12 bases between. CDR3 nucleotide sequence: TGCGCCAGCAGCTCGGACGGGGAGGATGAGCAGTTCTTC. It encodes CASSSDGEDEQFF.

The V and J genes are TRBV7-9 and TRBJ2-7, with 10 bases aligning to TRBD2. The CDR3 length is 15 residues. Per the germline V gene, CDR1 is SEHNR and CDR2 is FQNEAQ (reference sequence). V shed 2 bases and J 6 bases; nucleotides not matched to a gene: 7. The CDR3, as DNA: TGTGCCAGCAGCTTAATAGCGGGAGGAGGTCCCGAGCAGTACTTC. Translated: CASSLIAGGGPEQYF.

The chain employs TRBV6-6 and TRBJ2-3, with TRBD1 identical over 7 bases. Germline V gene sequence: CDR1 MNHNY, CDR2 SVGAGI (reference sequence). This CDR3 region has 14 residues. V gave up 7 bases and J gave up 6 bases; unmatched junction bases: 10. The CDR3 nucleotides read TGTGCCAGCAACAGGGGTCCTGGAGAGGATACGCAGTATTTT. As protein: CASNRGPGEDTQYF.

The J gene is TRBJ1-2, the V gene TRBV5-4, with D maybe TRBD1 (5 bases). Germline CDR1 reads SGHNT; CDR2 reads YYREEE (reference sequence). V lost 4 bases and J 4 bases, leaving 8 bases between the germline ends. The length of the CDR3 is 12 residues. The CDR3 region has the DNA TGTGCCAGCAGCCGGGACGGCTATGGCTACACCTTC. It translates to CASSRDGYGYTF. The entire variable domain, with the rest obtained from reference TRBV5-4 and TRBJ1-2, is as follows: ETGVTQSPTHLIKTRGQQVTLRCSSQSGHNTVSWYQQALGQGPQFIFQYYREEENGRGNFPPRFSGLQFPNYSSELNVNALELDDSALYLCASSRDGYGYTFGSGTRLTVV.

The rearrangement joins TRBV11-1 to TRBJ2-3, with 8 nucleotides matching TRBD1. Germline V lookup: CDR1 SGHAT, CDR2 FQDESV (reference sequence). V lost 5 bases to trimming and J lost 4 bases; unmatched junction nucleotides: 8. The CDR3 is made up of 15 amino acids. The CDR3 DNA sequence: TGTGCCAGCAGCCAAAGGACAGGGAATCCAGATACGCAGTATTTT. This codes for CASSQRTGNPDTQYF.

The rearrangement uses TRBV27 and TRBJ2-7; no clear D gene. The length of the CDR3 is 13 residues. V shed 9 bases and J shed 3 bases, with 15 bases lying between them. Per germline, CDR1 MNHEY and CDR2 SMNVEV (reference sequence). CDR3 loop: CASMSPPLYEQYF. The CDR3 bases are TGTGCCAGTATGAGTCCTCCCCTCTACGAGCAGTACTTC.

The CDR3 sequence: CASSPSGRGGQETQYF. The CDR3 DNA reads TGTGCCAGCAGCCCGAGTGGCAGGGGGGGTCAAGAGACCCAGTACTTC. V and J are TRBV11-3 and TRBJ2-5; either TRBD1 or TRBD2 may fit D (7 bases each). Germline loops: CDR1 SGHNT, CDR2 YENEEA. The CDR3 spans 16 residues. Trimming took off 5 bases at V and 2 bases at J, with 18 bases between the two ends.

This chain's CDR3 is CASSYLGTGNYGYTF. In nucleotides, the CDR3 is TGTGCCAGCAGTTACCTCGGGACAGGCAATTATGGCTACACCTTC. V and J are TRBV6-5 and TRBJ1-2, with TRBD1 matching 8 bases. The trim removed 2 bases at V and 5 bases at J, leaving 7 bases unmatched. Germline values: CDR1 MNHEY, CDR2 SVGAGI. The CDR3 is made up of 15 amino acids.

This clone is deemed medium-sized. The V and J genes are TRBV10-3 and TRBJ1-6, with TRBD1 matching 7 bases. The CDR3 sequence is 13 residues long. The ends lost 9 bases at V and 7 bases at J; junction bases unmatched: 6. CDR1 is ENHRY and CDR2 is SYGVKD in the germline V gene. The CDR3 DNA sequence: TGTGCCATACAGGGGACGGAGAATTCACCCCTCCACTTT. It is translated as CAIQGTENSPLHF.

The chain recombines TRBV19 with TRBJ2-1; D perhaps matches TRBD2 (5 bases). CDR1 LNHDA and CDR2 SQIVND come from the germline V gene (reference sequence). V lost 6 bases and J 1 base, leaving 10 bases between the germline ends. The CDR3 consists of 14 residues. The CDR3 spells CASRKDSSYNEQFF. The CDR3, as DNA: TGTGCCAGTAGGAAGGACTCGTCCTACAATGAGCAGTTCTTC. Complete variable domain (other parts from reference TRBV19 and TRBJ2-1): DGGITQSPKYLFRKEGQNVTLSCEQNLNHDAMYWYRQDPGQGLRLIYYSQIVNDFQKGDIAEGYSVSREKKESFPLTVTSAQKNPTAFYLCASRKDSSYNEQFFGPGTRLTVL.

This clone was observed once. The chain couples TRBV27 to TRBJ2-3; no reliable D call. This CDR3 contains 13 residues. Trimming removed 5 bases from V and 0 bases from J, with 6 bases in between. CDR1 MNHEY and CDR2 SMNVEV come from the germline V gene (reference sequence). CDR3 DNA: TGTGCCAGCAGTGGCCCTAGCACAGATACGCAGTATTTT. Translation: CASSGPSTDTQYF.

The V call is TRBV5-1, the J call TRBJ1-5, with D unresolved. V was pared by 0 bases and J by 3 bases, with 7 bases between. The V gene's germline CDR1 is SGHRS and CDR2 YFSETQ. The CDR3 runs to 14 residues. The CDR3 spells CASSLGAPNQPQHF. CDR3 DNA: TGCGCCAGCAGCTTGGGGGCCCCCAATCAGCCCCAGCATTTT.

The chain employs TRBV28 and TRBJ2-1, with 7 positions matching TRBD1. CDR1 and CDR2 (germline): MDHEN, SYDVKM. With 6 bases clipped from V and 7 bases from J, the junction kept 9 bases outside the gene matches. The CDR3 is 14 amino acids. This CDR3 reads CASRTTYRGNEQFF. The CDR3 DNA sequence: TGTGCCAGCAGGACTACCTACAGGGGAAATGAGCAGTTCTTC.

The rearrangement links TRBV7-2 to TRBJ1-3; TRBD1 aligns across 9 bases. The ends lost 1 base at V and 4 bases at J; junction bases unmatched: 5. The CDR3 is 16 residues long. Germline lookup yields CDR1 SGHTA and CDR2 FQGNSA. CDR3 coding DNA: TGTGCCAGCAGCTTAGTTACAGGGGGCTTCGGAAACACCATATATTTT. Translation: CASSLVTGGFGNTIYF.

The genes are TRBV5-6 and TRBJ1-1; 10 bases align to TRBD1. The CDR3 has 15 amino acids. Germline trimming cut 4 bases from V and 4 bases from J; bases unmatched to any gene: 7. The germline V gene has CDR1 SGHDT and CDR2 YYEEEE. The CDR3 region has the DNA TGTGCCAGCAGCGAGGACAGGGGGTATAGCACTGAAGCTTTCTTT. Translation gives CASSEDRGYSTEAFF.

V and J are TRBV7-7 and TRBJ1-1; 9 bases are shared with TRBD1. Germline V lookup: CDR1 SSHAT, CDR2 FNYEAQ (reference sequence). V was pared by 6 bases and J by 3 bases, with 5 bases of the junction left unmatched. The CDR3 covers 14 residues. The CDR3 region is CASRAGTGYTEAFF. The DNA for the CDR3 is TGTGCCAGCAGGGCCGGGACAGGGTACACTGAAGCTTTCTTT.

The chain has TRBV5-1 and TRBJ1-5; possibly TRBD1 for D (5 bases). Germline CDR1 reads SGHRS; CDR2 reads YFSETQ. This CDR3 has 15 amino acids. V shed 3 bases and J shed 0 bases, with 10 bases lying between them. In DNA, the CDR3 is TGCGCCAGCAGCTGGGATGGGGCTAGCAATCAGCCCCAGCATTTT. It yields the protein CASSWDGASNQPQHF.

This sequence joins TRBV10-1 and TRBJ2-7; 7 nucleotides align to TRBD1. Germline trimming cut 2 bases from V and 1 base from J; bases unmatched to any gene: 5. Germline CDR1 is WNHNN and CDR2 is SYGVQD (reference sequence). This CDR3 comprises 15 residues. DNA for the CDR3: TGCGCCAGCAGTGAGGCGGTGACAGGGTCCTACGAGCAGTACTTC. It codes for CASSEAVTGSYEQYF.

The chain couples TRBV18 to TRBJ2-5; D unclear. With 0 bases removed from V and 4 bases from J, the gap between germline ends came to 3 bases. The length of the CDR3 is 12 residues. CDR1 KGHSH and CDR2 LQKENI come from the germline V gene. The CDR3 loop reads CASSPPRETQYF. The CDR3 DNA reads TGTGCCAGCTCACCACCGAGAGAGACCCAGTACTTC.

The rearrangement uses TRBV7-2 and TRBJ1-2, with TRBD1 as a possible D gene (5 bases). Trimming left V 3 bases short and J 6 bases short, with 11 bases between. Germline loops: CDR1 SGHTA, CDR2 FQGNSA. CDR3 size: 13 residues. DNA of the CDR3: TGTGCCAGCAGCTTGTCCCCGGGGGATGGCTACACCTTC. This gives the protein CASSLSPGDGYTF.

The V gene is TRBV29-1, the J gene TRBJ1-1; D call uncertain. The CDR3 is 13 amino acids. Germline V gene lookup returns CDR1 SQVTM and CDR2 ANQGSEA. The ends were cut back, 4 bases at V and 6 bases at J, with 15 bases in the middle. The DNA for the CDR3 is TGCAGCGTTGTAAAACGGTCAGCATCTGAAGCTTTCTTT. Translating it yields CSVVKRSASEAFF.

This clone was detected a few times. The CDR3 nucleotides are TGCGCCAGCAGCCGCTTGTCGGGGGTCAACTATGGCTACACCTTC. Translated, it gives CASSRLSGVNYGYTF. The V call is TRBV5-1, the J call TRBJ1-2, with TRBD1 as a possible D gene (5 bases). From germline, CDR1 is SGHRS and CDR2 YFSETQ. Trimming shortened V by 4 bases and J by 2 bases, and 15 bases separated the two germline ends. This CDR3 spans 15 amino acids. The complete variable domain, with remaining parts taken from reference TRBV5-1 and TRBJ1-2, reads KAGVTQTPRYLIKTRGQQVTLSCSPISGHRSVSWYQQTPGQGLQFLFEYFSETQRNKGNFPGRFSGRQFSNSRSEMNVSTLELGDSALYLCASSRLSGVNYGYTFGSGTRLTVV.

The rearrangement joins TRBV23-1 to TRBJ2-2, with TRBD1 matching over 7 bases. TRBV23-1 carries the ORF label, with uncertain function. V lost 4 bases, J lost 1 base, and 3 bases stayed unmatched. This CDR3 comprises 15 residues. CDR3 region: CASSPGQKNTGELFF. The CDR3 region has the DNA TGCGCCAGCAGTCCGGGACAGAAGAACACCGGGGAGCTGTTTTTT.